This T cell receptor (beta chain) was obtained from a study of T cell repertoires and HLA-DP antigens. Method: immunoSEQ multiplex PCR; TCRdb's copy keeps in-frame clones and lacks some. This table holds around 100,000 clones, 92% found once. Study-wide findings and caveats: Antigen presentation used HeLa cells, with total CD4+ cells responding. No separate analysis of naive versus memory CD4+ cells was done.

Concerning this clone itself: Its specificity is unknown.

The CDR3 is 20 residues long. V was clipped by 2 bases and J by 2 bases; unmatched bases: 19. Per germline, CDR1 MNHEY and CDR2 SMNVEV (reference sequence). This chain joins TRBV27 and TRBJ2-3; 7 bases line up with TRBD2. Sequenced input: CD4+ T cells from PBMCs. The source is a woman aged 18-35 years in good health and CMV-seronegative. The CDR3 nucleotides read TGTGCCAGCAGTTTAATTTCTCCTAGCGGTTTCGGAAGGGACACAGATACGCAGTATTTT. Translated: CASSLISPSGFGRDTDTQYF.